This TCR beta chain was profiled in a study of beta chain features in type 1 diabetes. cDNA synthesis used the whole RNA isolate, giving expressed TCRB sequences. The protocol was immunoSEQ multiplex PCR, while the TCRdb copy is restricted to in-frame clones and leaves out a portion. The repertoire holds over 150,000 clones, around 8% seen once, with 0.55% to 0.65% in the top ten. Germline V gives CDR1 LGHNA, CDR2 YNFKEQ. The V end was cut by 6 bases, the J end by 0 bases, with 15 bases between. The CDR3 runs to 16 residues. Sequencing was carried out using central memory CD4+ T cells from blood. The sequence was collected from a man aged 18 to 30 in good health. V usage is TRBV4-2 and J usage is TRBJ2-1; D ambiguous. For the CDR3, the DNA is TGTGCCAGCAGGCCCGAATGGTTGAGCTCCTACAATGAGCAGTTCTTC. This codes for CASRPEWLSSYNEQFF.